By share, the clone carrying this T cell receptor (beta chain) ranks as medium-sized. Per the original methods: The distant-metastasis classifier for papillary thyroid cancer was built from CDR3 differences across clinicopathological groups. TCRdb used MiXCR to call clones anew from the PCR reads. The V and J calls reflect TCRdb's pipeline rather than the authors' work. This table holds some 11,000 clones, roughly 33% found once. Treatment of any kind had been given to no patient before thyroid surgery. The sample originates from a study of metastatic and nonmetastatic thyroid tumors. Study-level information: For malignant and benign thyroid patients, tumor or nodule tissue and blood were the sources whose repertoires were compared.

The germline gives CDR1 MGHDK, CDR2 SYGVNS. Deletions cut 10 bases from V and 8 bases from J, with 15 bases between. This CDR3 has 13 amino acids. The chain has TRBV25-1 and TRBJ1-6; D is unclear. The sequence was collected from a female donor with papillary thyroid cancer or a benign thyroid nodule (not recorded which). Some clones in this sample may be carry-over from other donors' samples. Sequenced material: tumor tissue. The chain's CDR3 is CAIETRGDSPLHF. CDR3 coding DNA: TGTGCCATCGAAACACGGGGAGATTCACCCCTCCACTTT.